These 10 T cell receptor beta chains came from one sample sequenced in a study of T cells in Graves' hyperthyroidism and ophthalmopathy. The investigators amplified TCR beta CDR3 regions from RNA transcripts. First-round RT-PCR with HTBI primers amplified the TCR CDR3 region. TCRdb passed the multiplex PCR reads through MiXCR, listing each CDR3 protein once. The sample lists about 720,000 distinct CDR3 sequences, about 19% seen once, with approximately 15% in the top ten. The specimen was blood. These receptor sequences come from a woman in her forties or fifties with Graves' hyperthyroidism that later progressed to Graves' ophthalmopathy.

This clonotype was counted ten times or more. The chain recombines TRBV13 with TRBJ2-7; perhaps TRBD1 as D (5 bases). CDR1 and CDR2 (germline): PRHDT, FYEKMQ (reference sequence). The CDR3 is made up of 13 amino acids. V was shortened by 5 bases and J by 2 bases, with 10 bases between the two germline ends. As DNA, the CDR3 is TGTGCCAGCAGCCCCCGACAGCCCTACGAGCAGTACTTC. It is translated as CASSPRQPYEQYF.

This clonotype was counted between two and nine times. The chain links TRBV19 to TRBJ1-5; maybe TRBD1 (6 bases). The CDR3 is made up of 15 amino acids. Germline CDR1 is LNHDA and CDR2 is SQIVND (reference sequence). With 5 bases removed from V and 7 bases from J, the gap between germline ends came to 18 bases. The CDR3 is CASSRRQALRQPQHF. CDR3 coding DNA: TGTGCCAGTAGTCGAAGACAGGCCCTAAGACAGCCCCAGCATTTT.

This clonotype was detected only a few times. The J gene is TRBJ2-7, the V gene TRBV20-1; the D gene is possibly TRBD2 (6 bases). Germline values: CDR1 DFQATT, CDR2 SNEGSKA (reference sequence). The CDR3 loop spans 13 amino acids. Trimming stripped 7 bases from V and 6 bases from J, with 19 bases between. Here the CDR3 reads CSVTPGGSLEQYF. The CDR3, as DNA: TGCAGTGTAACTCCCGGGGGTTCTCTCGAGCAGTACTTC.

J is TRBJ2-1 and V is TRBV24-1, with D unresolved. The V end was cut by 1 base, the J end by 9 bases, with 15 bases between. Per germline, CDR1 KGHDR and CDR2 SFDVKD. CDR3 length: 15 residues. CDR3 sequence reads: CATSDFGMGLGEQFF. In DNA form, the CDR3 reads TGTGCCACCAGTGATTTTGGCATGGGTTTAGGTGAGCAGTTCTTC.

This chain connects TRBV7-9 to TRBJ2-7, with TRBD1 as a possible D gene (6 bases). The V gene lost 1 base and the J gene lost 5 bases, with 12 bases spanning the gap. The CDR3 covers 14 residues. CDR1 and CDR2 (germline): SEHNR, FQNEAQ (reference sequence). The CDR3: CASSLGLGADEQYF. CDR3 bases: TGTGCCAGCAGCTTAGGTTTGGGGGCGGACGAGCAGTACTTC.

This clonotype was seen a few times. This may stem from a read error, because a much larger clone lies one nucleotide away. The V gene is TRBV20-1, the J gene TRBJ2-3, with 10 bases aligning to TRBD1. The V gene end was trimmed by 8 bases and the J gene end by 2 bases; junction bases not matched to a gene: 13. Germline V gives CDR1 DFQATT, CDR2 SNEGSKA (reference sequence). There are 16 residues in the CDR3. CDR3 DNA: TGCAGTACTAATCCCCCGGGACAGGGGATCACAGATACGCAGTATTTT. Translating gives CSTNPPGQGITDTQYF.

This clonotype was recorded many times. The chain uses TRBV5-1 and TRBJ2-2, with D uncertain. Looked up from germline, CDR1 is SGHRS and CDR2 is YFSETQ. V lost 4 bases, J lost 0 bases, and 7 bases lay in between. This CDR3 is 14 amino acids long. This CDR3 reads CASSRTSNTGELFF. As DNA, the CDR3 is TGCGCCAGCAGCCGTACATCGAACACCGGGGAGCTGTTTTTT.

The chain has TRBV4-1 and TRBJ1-4; 8 nucleotides line up with TRBD1. Unmatched junction bases numbered 8, after V lost 1 base and J lost 7 bases. Germline V gene data show CDR1 as MGHRA and CDR2 as YSYEKL. This CDR3 has 16 amino acids. The CDR3 bases are TGCGCCAGCAGCCAAGGACAGGGGATCGGGTTTGAAAAACTGTTTTTT. Its protein is CASSQGQGIGFEKLFF.

This clonotype was counted at least ten times. The chain uses TRBV12-3 or TRBV12-4 and TRBJ2-1, with 8 bases matching TRBD1. This CDR3 is 15 amino acids long. With 3 bases clipped from V and 7 bases from J, the junction kept 8 bases outside the gene matches. CDR3 DNA: TGTGCCAGCAGTTTCCCAGGGGGCCCCCGAAATGAGCAGTTCTTC. This gives the protein CASSFPGGPRNEQFF.

The rearrangement joins TRBV10-3 to TRBJ2-1; D is possibly TRBD2 (6 bases). The CDR3 has 16 residues. Germline CDR1 is ENHRY and CDR2 is SYGVKD. Between the trimmed V and J ends, which lost 0 bases and 0 bases, there was a span of 9 bases. CDR3 protein: CAISESMTSSYNEQFF. In DNA, the CDR3 is TGTGCCATCAGTGAGTCTATGACTAGCTCCTACAATGAGCAGTTCTTC.